The present entry profiles one T cell receptor (beta chain) with its context. Its antigen is unknown. The data are from a study of PD-1 blockade in classical Hodgkin lymphoma. Some clones are missing from TCRdb's copy, which holds only in-frame ones; the method was immunoSEQ multiplex PCR. The sample consists of roughly 20,000 clones, roughly three quarters of them appearing once. Germline V gene sequence: CDR1 SQVTM, CDR2 ANQGSEA. The CDR3 is made up of 13 amino acids. V lost 5 bases to trimming and J lost 1 base, with 11 bases between them. Points from the study as a whole: Factors driving the repertoire differences, possibly disease activity or prior therapy, remain undefined.

Noted time point: cycle 4 day 1 (C4D1), after about 6 weeks of nivolumab. Relapse after autologous stem cell transplantation occurred in every patient, and brentuximab vedotin exposure varied. Sequenced material: peripheral blood mononuclear cells (PBMCs), taken before the fourth cycle of nivolumab. The receptor was isolated from a human donor with classical Hodgkin lymphoma. The chain uses TRBV29-1 and TRBJ1-1; no reliable D call. CDR3 nucleotides: TGCAGCGTTCGCTGGCCGGGGAACACTGAAGCTTTCTTT. This codes for CSVRWPGNTEAFF. The full variable domain, in which reference TRBV29-1 and TRBJ1-1 provide the parts outside the CDR3, is SAVISQKPSRDICQRGTSLTIQCQVDSQVTMMFWYRQQPGQSLTLIATANQGSEATYESGFVIDKFPISRPNLTFSTLTVSNMSPEDSSIYLCSVRWPGNTEAFFGQGTRLTVV.